The sequence of this TCR beta chain was determined in a study of blood T cell repertoires in COVID-19. Per the original data handling: Reference gene primer amplification gave estimated nucleated cell counts. Clones were read by immunoSEQ multiplex PCR, and TCRdb kept only the in-frame ones, dropping some. That table is the source of V, J and clone size, and D and trimming were worked out from the DNA. The sample carries about 220,000 clones, about 79% recorded once. The germline V gene encodes CDR1 SGHKS and CDR2 YYEKEE (reference sequence). CDR3 length equals 14 residues. The V and J ends lost 1 base and 4 bases respectively, with 12 bases between them. The sample holds many counts of this clone.

This TCR derives from an older woman who had recovered from COVID-19. The chain employs TRBV5-5 and TRBJ2-7, with D unresolved. The material sequenced was PBMCs or T cells enriched from blood (not recorded which). The CDR3 here is CASSLSGTFYEQYF. CDR3 bases: TGTGCCAGCAGCTTGTCAGGTACCTTTTACGAGCAGTACTTC.